These T cell receptor beta chains were read from a single sample in a study of early stage breast cancer tumors. The protocol was immunoSEQ multiplex PCR, while the TCRdb copy is restricted to in-frame clones and leaves out a portion. The sample consists of roughly 14,000 clones, 84% of them appearing once. The material sequenced was normal breast tissue next to the tumor. These receptors all stem from a person in their twenties or thirties with breast cancer. Both conserved end residues are part of each CDR3. The D gene is left open where the match is weak. Some rows mark clone size as missing; the rest say once, few, many or name a class of expanded clone.

CDR3 protein,CDR3 DNA,V gene,D gene,clone size,J gene
CASSPRTGEKLFF,TGTGCCAGCTCACCAAGGACGGGGGAAAAACTGTTTTTT,TRBV18,-,-,TRBJ1-4
CASSDQTIQVF,TGTGCCAGCAGTGACCAGACAATCCAGGTTTTT,TRBV2,-,once,TRBJ1-5
CASSSPGTGRYGYTF,TGTGCCAGCAGCTCACCCGGGACAGGGCGGTATGGCTACACCTTC,TRBV28,TRBD1,-,TRBJ1-2
CASSLTVAGGLVEQFF,TGTGCCAGCAGCTTAACTGTAGCGGGAGGGCTTGTTGAGCAGTTCTTC,TRBV7-3,TRBD2,-,TRBJ2-1
CASSLDWKQFF,TGTGCCAGCAGCTTAGACTGGAAGCAGTTCTTC,TRBV7-6,-,-,TRBJ2-1
CASSVGLGAAQTHNEQFF,TGTGCCAGCAGCGTAGGTTTGGGAGCGGCACAAACCCACAATGAGCAGTTCTTC,TRBV9,-,-,TRBJ2-1
CASSQSADTGELFF,TGTGCCAGCAGCCAAAGCGCGGACACCGGGGAGCTGTTTTTT,TRBV11-2,-,-,TRBJ2-2
CASSLAARQGLPDTQYF,TGCGCCAGCAGCTTGGCCGCTCGGCAGGGTCTCCCAGATACGCAGTATTTT,TRBV5-1,-,-,TRBJ2-3
CASSIVGTGRDEQYF,TGTGCCAGCAGCATAGTGGGGACAGGGAGGGACGAGCAGTACTTC,TRBV11-2,TRBD1,-,TRBJ2-7
CATSVRLSSYNEQFF,TGTGCCACCAGTGTACGGCTAAGCTCCTACAATGAGCAGTTCTTC,TRBV2,-,few,TRBJ2-1
CASSRTGTSGGYNEQFF,TGTGCCAGCAGCCGGACCGGGACTAGCGGGGGATACAATGAGCAGTTCTTC,TRBV11-2,TRBD2,-,TRBJ2-1
CASIRTGLAGPNTGELFF,TGTGCCAGTATCCGGACGGGACTAGCGGGACCGAACACCGGGGAGCTGTTTTTT,TRBV19,TRBD2,-,TRBJ2-2
CASSLQQGGQPQHF,TGTGCCAGCAGCTTGCAACAGGGGGGACAGCCCCAGCATTTT,TRBV7-2,TRBD1,-,TRBJ1-5
CASSLVSGGDEQFF,TGTGCCAGCAGCTTAGTATCGGGCGGAGATGAGCAGTTCTTC,TRBV11-2,-,-,TRBJ2-1
CASSYAQLNTEAFF,TGCGCCAGCAGCTACGCTCAGCTAAACACTGAAGCTTTCTTT,TRBV5-1,-,-,TRBJ1-1
CASISPRSRVDYTF,TGTGCCAGCATTTCCCCACGAAGCAGGGTAGACTACACCTTC,TRBV28,-,-,TRBJ1-2
CASSGGREEQFF,TGTGCCAGCAGCGGGGGACGGGAGGAGCAGTTCTTC,TRBV2,-,-,TRBJ2-1
CASSDLTGDISPLHF,TGTGCCAGCAGTGACCTCACAGGGGACATATCACCCCTCCACTTT,TRBV6-1,TRBD1,-,TRBJ1-6
CASSLRAGLNEKLFF,TGTGCCAGCAGCTTAAGGGCAGGGCTTAATGAAAAACTGTTTTTT,TRBV11-2,-,-,TRBJ1-4
CSAPDNYEQYF,TGCAGTGCCCCGGACAACTACGAGCAGTACTTC,TRBV20-1,-,-,TRBJ2-7
CASSLSSYEQYF,TGTGCCAGCAGCCTGAGCTCCTACGAGCAGTACTTC,TRBV5-4,-,-,TRBJ2-7
CAIGPTGGDTIYF,TGTGCCATCGGGCCGACAGGGGGAGACACCATATATTTT,TRBV10-3,TRBD1,-,TRBJ1-3